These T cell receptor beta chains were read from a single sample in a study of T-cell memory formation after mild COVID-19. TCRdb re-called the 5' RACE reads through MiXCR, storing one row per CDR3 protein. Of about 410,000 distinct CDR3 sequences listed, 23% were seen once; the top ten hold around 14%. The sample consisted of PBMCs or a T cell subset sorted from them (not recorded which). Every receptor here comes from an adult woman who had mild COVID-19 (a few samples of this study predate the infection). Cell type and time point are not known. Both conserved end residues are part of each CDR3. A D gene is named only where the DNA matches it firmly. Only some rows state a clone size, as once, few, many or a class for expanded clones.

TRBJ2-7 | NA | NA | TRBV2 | CASSDRLDDYEQYF | TGTGCCAGCAGTGACCGACTAGATGACTACGAGCAGTACTTC
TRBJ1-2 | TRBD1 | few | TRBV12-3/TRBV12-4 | CASSFGTDAKRYTF | TGTGCCAGCAGTTTCGGGACAGATGCTAAACGCTACACCTTC
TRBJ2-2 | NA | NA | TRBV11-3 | CASSPTIRSNTGELFF | TGTGCCAGCAGCCCTACTATAAGGTCGAACACCGGGGAGCTGTTTTTT
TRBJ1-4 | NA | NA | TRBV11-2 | CASSLGGLGSEKLFF | TGTGCCAGCAGCTTAGGGGGCCTTGGGAGTGAAAAACTGTTTTTT
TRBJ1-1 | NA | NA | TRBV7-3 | CASSSTGRSDTEAFF | TGTGCCAGCAGCTCCACAGGGCGGTCGGACACTGAAGCTTTCTTT
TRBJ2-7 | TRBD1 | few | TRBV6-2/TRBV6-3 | CASSYPPGQLASYEQYF | TGTGCCAGCAGTTACCCTCCGGGACAGCTTGCCTCCTACGAGCAGTACTTC
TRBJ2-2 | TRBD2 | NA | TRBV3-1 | CASSDSGRTGELFF | TGTGCCAGCAGCGATAGCGGGAGGACGGGGGAGCTGTTTTTT
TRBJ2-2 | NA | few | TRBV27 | CASMGTGELFF | TGTGCCAGCATGGGCACCGGGGAGCTGTTTTTT
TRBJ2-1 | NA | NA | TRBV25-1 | CASRTPVGYPEQFF | TGTGCCAGCCGAACCCCGGTGGGCTACCCTGAGCAGTTCTTC
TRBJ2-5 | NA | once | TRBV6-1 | CDSSEGRETQYF | TGTGACAGCAGTGAAGGACGGGAGACCCAGTACTTC
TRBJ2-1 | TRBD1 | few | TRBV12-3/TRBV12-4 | CASSRRGMGEQFF | TGTGCCAGCAGTCGCAGGGGGATGGGTGAGCAGTTCTTC
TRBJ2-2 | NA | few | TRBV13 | CASSLASRGELFF | TGTGCCAGCAGCTTAGCGAGCCGAGGGGAGCTGTTTTTT
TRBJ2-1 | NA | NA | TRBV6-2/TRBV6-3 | CASSQDKNNEQFF | TGTGCCAGCAGTCAGGACAAGAACAATGAGCAGTTCTTC
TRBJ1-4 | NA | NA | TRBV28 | CASSLSGWGGEKLFF | TGTGCCAGCAGTTTATCAGGGTGGGGTGGTGAAAAACTGTTTTTT
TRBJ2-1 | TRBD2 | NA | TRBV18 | CASSPNAGEWGEQFF | TGTGCCAGCTCCCCGAACGCGGGAGAATGGGGTGAGCAGTTCTTC
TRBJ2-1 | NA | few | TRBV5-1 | CASSLWGSSEQFF | TGCGCCAGCAGCTTATGGGGGAGTAGTGAGCAGTTCTTC
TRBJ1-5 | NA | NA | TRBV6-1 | CASTPGLGNQPQHF | TGTGCCAGCACCCCGGGCCTGGGGAATCAGCCCCAGCATTTT
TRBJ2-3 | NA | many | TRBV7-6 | CASSLAADTQYF | TGTGCCAGCAGCTTAGCAGCGGATACGCAGTATTTT
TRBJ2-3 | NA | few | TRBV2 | CASQIIPGASTDTQYF | TGTGCCAGCCAAATTATCCCGGGGGCGAGCACAGATACGCAGTATTTT
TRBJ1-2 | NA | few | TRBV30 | CAWSVGRVDYGYTF | TGTGCCTGGAGTGTAGGCAGGGTTGACTATGGCTACACCTTC
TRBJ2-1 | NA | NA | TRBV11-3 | CASSQRVWGEYNEQFF | TGTGCCAGCAGCCAAAGGGTGTGGGGGGAATACAATGAGCAGTTCTTC
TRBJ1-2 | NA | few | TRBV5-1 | CASSPSGGDYGYTF | TGCGCCAGCAGCCCCTCGGGAGGGGACTATGGCTACACCTTC
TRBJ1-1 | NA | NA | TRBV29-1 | CSVCCGVDTEAFF | TGCAGCGTGTGTTGCGGGGTTGACACTGAAGCTTTCTTT
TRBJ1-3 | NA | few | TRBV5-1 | CASSFAGAGNTIYF | TGCGCCAGCAGCTTTGCCGGAGCTGGAAACACCATATATTTT
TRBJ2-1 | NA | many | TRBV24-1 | CATSSRSWGEQFF | TGTGCCACCAGCTCGCGGAGTTGGGGTGAGCAGTTCTTC
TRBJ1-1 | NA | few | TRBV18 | CASSPQGTAEAFF | TGTGCCAGCTCACCGCAGGGGACCGCTGAAGCTTTCTTT
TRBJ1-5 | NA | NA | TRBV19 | CASTHPGGDQPQHF | TGTGCCAGTACCCACCCCGGTGGGGATCAGCCCCAGCATTTT
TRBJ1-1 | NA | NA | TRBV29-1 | CSVSTGLKNTEAFF | TGCAGCGTGAGCACAGGGTTAAAGAACACTGAAGCTTTCTTT
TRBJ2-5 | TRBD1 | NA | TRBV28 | CASSYGQGSLQETQYF | TGTGCCAGCAGTTACGGACAGGGGTCCCTACAAGAGACCCAGTACTTC
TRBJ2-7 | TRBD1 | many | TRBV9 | CASSPGTGPYEQYF | TGTGCCAGCTCACCCGGGACAGGGCCCTACGAGCAGTACTTC
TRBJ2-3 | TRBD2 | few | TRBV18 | CASSPGSGGLGDTQYF | TGTGCCAGCTCACCAGGCAGCGGGGGCCTTGGAGATACGCAGTATTTT
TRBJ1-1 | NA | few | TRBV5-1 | CASSLLGSTEAFF | TGCGCCAGCAGCCTCCTGGGGAGCACTGAAGCTTTCTTT
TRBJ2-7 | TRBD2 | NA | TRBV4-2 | CASGPGLASSTPYEQYF | TGTGCCAGCGGCCCGGGACTAGCGTCATCCACCCCCTACGAGCAGTACTTC
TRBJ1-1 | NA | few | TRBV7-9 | CASSRTPRTEAFF | TGTGCCAGCAGCAGAACCCCCAGGACTGAAGCTTTCTTT
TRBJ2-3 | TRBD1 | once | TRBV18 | CASFTGTGNTDTQYF | TGTGCCAGCTTTACCGGGACAGGGAACACAGATACGCAGTATTTT
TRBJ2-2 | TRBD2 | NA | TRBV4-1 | CASSWGLAGITGELFF | TGCGCCAGCAGCTGGGGACTAGCGGGAATTACCGGGGAGCTGTTTTTT
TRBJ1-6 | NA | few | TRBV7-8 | CASSFAENSPLHF | TGTGCCAGCAGCTTCGCAGAGAATTCACCCCTCCACTTT
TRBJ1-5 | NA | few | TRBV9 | CASSPGGGWQPQHF | TGTGCCAGCAGCCCGGGCGGGGGTTGGCAGCCCCAGCATTTT
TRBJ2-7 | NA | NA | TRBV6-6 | CASSYDRGNEQYF | TGTGCCAGCAGTTACGACCGAGGGAACGAGCAGTACTTC
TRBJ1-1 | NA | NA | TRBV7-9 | CASSLDGTGRAEAFF | TGTGCCAGCAGCTTAGACGGCACCGGAAGGGCTGAAGCTTTCTTT
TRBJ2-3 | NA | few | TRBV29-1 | CSVGHPSTDTQYF | TGCAGCGTTGGACATCCTAGCACAGATACGCAGTATTTT
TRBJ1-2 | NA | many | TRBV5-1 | CASSLASETYGYTF | TGCGCCAGCAGCTTGGCTTCAGAAACCTATGGCTACACCTTC
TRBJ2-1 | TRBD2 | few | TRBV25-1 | CASKEGLAGGENEQFF | TGTGCCAGCAAGGAAGGACTAGCGGGAGGAGAAAATGAGCAGTTCTTC
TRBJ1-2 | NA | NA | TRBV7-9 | CAGDKNYGYTF | TGTGCCGGGGACAAAAACTATGGCTACACCTTC
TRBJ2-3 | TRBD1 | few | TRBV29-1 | CSAQGVGSTDTQYF | TGCAGCGCCCAGGGGGTGGGGAGCACAGATACGCAGTATTTT
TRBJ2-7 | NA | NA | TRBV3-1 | CASRLASRGHEQYF | TGTGCCAGCAGATTAGCGTCCCGAGGCCACGAGCAGTACTTC
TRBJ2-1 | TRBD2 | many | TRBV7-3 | CASSLTSGRSSYNEQFF | TGTGCCAGCAGCTTAACTAGCGGGAGGTCCTCCTACAATGAGCAGTTCTTC
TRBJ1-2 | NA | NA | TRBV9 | CASSVAWRYGYTF | TGTGCCAGCAGCGTAGCCTGGAGGTATGGCTACACCTTC